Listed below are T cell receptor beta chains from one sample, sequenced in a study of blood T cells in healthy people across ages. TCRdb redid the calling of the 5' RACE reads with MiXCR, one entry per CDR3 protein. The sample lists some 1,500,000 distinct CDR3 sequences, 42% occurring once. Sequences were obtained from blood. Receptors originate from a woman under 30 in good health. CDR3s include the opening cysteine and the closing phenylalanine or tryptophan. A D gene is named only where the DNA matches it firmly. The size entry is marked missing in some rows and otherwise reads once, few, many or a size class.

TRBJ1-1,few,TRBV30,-,TGTGCCTGGAGTAACCCCATACAGGGAGTCACTGAAGCTTTCTTT,CAWSNPIQGVTEAFF
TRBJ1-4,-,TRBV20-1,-,TGCAGTGCTCGACCGGGACGAGGCAATGAAAAACTGTCTTTT,CSARPGRGNEKLSF
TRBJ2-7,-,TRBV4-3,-,TGCGCCAGCAGCCAAGAGTCGGTCTCCTACGAGCAGTACTTC,CASSQESVSYEQYF
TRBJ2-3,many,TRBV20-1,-,TGCAGTGCCCCGACTAGCACAGATACGCAGTATTTT,CSAPTSTDTQYF
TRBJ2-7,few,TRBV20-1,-,TGCAGTGCCACCCACGGAGGTGAATACGAGCAGTACTTC,CSATHGGEYEQYF
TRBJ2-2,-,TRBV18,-,TGTGCCAGCTCACCAATTGGCACCGGGGAGCTGTTTTTT,CASSPIGTGELFF
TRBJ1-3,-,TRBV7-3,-,TGTGCCAGCAGCTTAGTGGGGACGCCAAATACCTCTGGAAACACCATATATTTT,CASSLVGTPNTSGNTIYF
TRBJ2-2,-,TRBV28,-,TGTGCCAGCAGTTGTCAGAACACCGGGGAGCTGTTTTTT,CASSCQNTGELFF
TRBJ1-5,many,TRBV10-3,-,TGTGCCATCAGTGAGTCCTGGAATCAGCCCCAGCATTTT,CAISESWNQPQHF
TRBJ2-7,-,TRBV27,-,TGTGCCAGCAAGGGACTCCTATACGAGCAGTACTTC,CASKGLLYEQYF
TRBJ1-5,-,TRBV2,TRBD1,TGTGCCAGTAGGGACAGGTTCGACAATCAGCCCCAGCATTTT,CASRDRFDNQPQHF
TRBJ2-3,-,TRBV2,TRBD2,TGTGCCAGCGGTAGCGGGGGTAGTAATACGCAGTATTTT,CASGSGGSNTQYF
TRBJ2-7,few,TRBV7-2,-,TGTGCCAGCAGCCTTGACGAGATATACGAGCAGTACTTC,CASSLDEIYEQYF
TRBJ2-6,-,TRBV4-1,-,TGCGCCAGCAACCAGTATCCAGGGGTTGGAGGGGCCAACGTCCTGACTTTC,CASNQYPGVGGANVLTF
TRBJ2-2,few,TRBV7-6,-,TGTGCCAGCAGCTTAACGGGAGCAGGCACCGGGGAGCTGTTTTTT,CASSLTGAGTGELFF
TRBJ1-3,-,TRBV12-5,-,TGTGCTAGTGGTCTTGCTTATTCCTCGAGGGTATTTAGAAACACCATATATTTT,CASGLAYSSRVFRNTIYF
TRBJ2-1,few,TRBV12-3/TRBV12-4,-,TGTGCCAGCAGACAGGGGAGGAACGATGAGCAGTTCTTC,CASRQGRNDEQFF
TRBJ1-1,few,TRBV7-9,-,TGTGCCAGCAGTTTAAACACGAACACTGAAGCTTTCTTT,CASSLNTNTEAFF
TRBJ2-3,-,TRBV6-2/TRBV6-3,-,TGTGCCAGCAGTATCGCGGACTCGTTCACAGATACGCAGTATTTT,CASSIADSFTDTQYF
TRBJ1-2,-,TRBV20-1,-,TGCAGTGCTAGAAGTGGCCAGAGATATGGCTACACCTTC,CSARSGQRYGYTF
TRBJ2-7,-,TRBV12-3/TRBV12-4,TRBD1,TGTGCCAGCAGTCTGGACAGGGGGCCAGTTAACGAGCAGTACTTC,CASSLDRGPVNEQYF
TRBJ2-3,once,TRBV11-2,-,TGTGCCAGCAGCCGGGGGGACAGATTCACAGATACGCAGTATTTT,CASSRGDRFTDTQYF
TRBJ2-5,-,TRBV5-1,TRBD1,TGCGCCAGCAGCTGGGTCAGGGGGCCTAATGAGCAGTACTTC,CASSWVRGPNEQYF
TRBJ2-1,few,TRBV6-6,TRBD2,TGTGCCAGCAGTACCAGGACTAGCGGGAAATACTACAATGAGCAGTTCTTC,CASSTRTSGKYYNEQFF
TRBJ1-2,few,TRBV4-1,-,TGCGCCAGCAGCCAAGATGGACGGCACTATGGCTACACCTTC,CASSQDGRHYGYTF
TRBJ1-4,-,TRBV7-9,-,TGTGCCAGCAGCCCCGCTGCGGGTGCCGAAAAACTGTTTTTT,CASSPAAGAEKLFF
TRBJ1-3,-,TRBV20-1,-,TGCAGTGCTAGAGTTGGAGGAGGGGTCGGAAACACCATATATTTT,CSARVGGGVGNTIYF
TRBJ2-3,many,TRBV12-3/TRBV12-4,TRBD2,TGTGCCAGCCTTCCCGATGTAGCGGGGGGGCCGAGCACAGATACGCAGTATTTT,CASLPDVAGGPSTDTQYF
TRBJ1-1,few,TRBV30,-,TGTGCCTGGAGGTTAGGGGCTGAAGCTTTCTTT,CAWRLGAEAFF
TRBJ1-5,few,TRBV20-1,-,TGCAGTGCTAGACAGGGTTTCAACCAGCCCCAGCATTTT,CSARQGFNQPQHF
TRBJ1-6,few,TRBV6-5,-,TGTGCCAGCAGTTACTCGACCGGGGACGCCTATTCACCCCTCCACTTT,CASSYSTGDAYSPLHF